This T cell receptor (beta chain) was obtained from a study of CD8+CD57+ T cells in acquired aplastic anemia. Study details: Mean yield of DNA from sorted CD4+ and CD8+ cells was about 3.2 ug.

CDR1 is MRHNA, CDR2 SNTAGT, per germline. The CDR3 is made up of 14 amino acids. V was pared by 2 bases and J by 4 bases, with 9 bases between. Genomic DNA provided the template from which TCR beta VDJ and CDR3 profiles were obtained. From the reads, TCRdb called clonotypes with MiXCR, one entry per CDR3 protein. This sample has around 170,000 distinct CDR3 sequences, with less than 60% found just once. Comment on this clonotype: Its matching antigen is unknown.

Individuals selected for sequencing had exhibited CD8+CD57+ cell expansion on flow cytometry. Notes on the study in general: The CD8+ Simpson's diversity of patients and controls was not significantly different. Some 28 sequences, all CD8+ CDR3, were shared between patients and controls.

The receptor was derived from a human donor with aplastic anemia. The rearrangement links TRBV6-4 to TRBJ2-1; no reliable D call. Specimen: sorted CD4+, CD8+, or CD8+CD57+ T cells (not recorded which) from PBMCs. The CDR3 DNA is TGTGCCAGCAGTGACGGTAACAGATACAATGAGCAGTTCTTC. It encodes CASSDGNRYNEQFF.